These 27 T cell receptor beta chains were sequenced from one sample in a study of T-cell reconstitution after alpha-beta-depleted transplantation in children. The TCRbeta library incorporated unique molecular identifiers. TCRdb ran MiXCR on the PCR reads and lists one entry per CDR3 protein. This table has about 200,000 distinct CDR3 sequences, about 7% appearing once. This material consisted of PBMCs, taken before TCRalphabeta/CD19-depleted stem cell transplant. The receptors come from a boy under 10 years old with acute lymphoblastic leukemia, due to receive a stem cell transplant.

This clonotype was seen at least ten times. The chain is built from TRBV6-5 and TRBJ2-7; D uncertain. Deletions cut 0 bases from V and 5 bases from J, with 11 bases between. CDR3 length: 14 residues. Germline lookup yields CDR1 MNHEY and CDR2 SVGAGI. CDR3 sequence (DNA): TGTGCCAGCAGTTACTCGATTCAAGCAGACGAGCAGTACTTC. Translated: CASSYSIQADEQYF.

This clonotype was seen at least ten times. V and J are TRBV28 and TRBJ2-5; 9 positions agree with TRBD2. The V and J ends lost 6 bases and 4 bases, in that order; junction bases with no gene match: 9. Germline lookup yields CDR1 MDHEN and CDR2 SYDVKM. This CDR3 spans 15 amino acids. In nucleotides, the CDR3 is TGTGCCAGCAGCCCTAGCGGGATTGGATTAGAGACCCAGTACTTC. It translates to CASSPSGIGLETQYF.

This clonotype was found many times. The rearrangement joins TRBV24-1 to TRBJ2-1; the D gene could be TRBD1 or TRBD2 (5 bases each). Germline V lookup: CDR1 KGHDR, CDR2 SFDVKD. V lost 3 bases, J lost 5 bases, and 19 bases lay in between. The CDR3 runs to 17 residues. CDR3: CATSDPGTDRDDNEQFF. The CDR3 DNA reads TGTGCCACCAGTGATCCCGGGACGGACCGGGATGACAATGAGCAGTTCTTC.

The rearrangement links TRBV4-1 to TRBJ2-1; unclear D gene. The CDR3 has 16 amino acids. CDR1 and CDR2 from the germline V gene are MGHRA and YSYEKL. Deletions cut 0 bases from V and 0 bases from J, with 9 bases between. The CDR3 bases are TGCGCCAGCAGCCAAGAGACGGCGGTCTCCTACAATGAGCAGTTCTTC. Amino acid sequence: CASSQETAVSYNEQFF.

The V gene is TRBV5-1, the J gene TRBJ2-7, with no clear D. The CDR3 extends over 13 amino acids. Trimming shortened V by 2 bases and J by 4 bases, and 10 bases separated the two germline ends. Germline values: CDR1 SGHRS, CDR2 YFSETQ. CDR3 in amino acids: CASSLNNPYEQYF. The CDR3 coding sequence is TGCGCCAGCAGCTTAAACAATCCGTACGAGCAGTACTTC.

This clonotype was counted a few times. The CDR3 here is CATSILQGNTGELFF. In DNA, the CDR3 is TGTGCCACCAGCATTCTACAGGGGAACACCGGGGAGCTGTTTTTT. V usage is TRBV15 and J usage is TRBJ2-2; tentative D call: TRBD1 (6 bases). There are 15 residues in the CDR3. CDR1 is LNHNV and CDR2 is YYDKDF in the germline V gene (reference sequence). V lost 4 bases, J lost 1 base, and 10 bases lay in between.

This clonotype was detected only a few times. The junction does not match germline at one end; this may be a read error. The chain links TRBV7-9 to TRBJ2-7, with D possibly being TRBD1 or TRBD2 (5 bases each). This CDR3 spans 14 amino acids. Germline-derived CDR1 and CDR2 are SEHNR and FQNEAQ (reference sequence). CDR3 in DNA: TGCCCCAGCAGCTCCACCGGGACGAGGGGAGAGCAGTACTTC. This sequence encodes CPSSSTGTRGEQYF.

This clonotype was detected only a few times. The chain uses TRBV7-9 and TRBJ1-2; 8 bases fit TRBD1. Germline V CDR1 and CDR2: SEHNR, FQNEAQ (reference sequence). The trim removed 6 bases at V and 4 bases at J, leaving 7 bases unmatched. The CDR3 spans 14 residues. CDR3 amino acids: CASRPGTGLYGYTF. In nucleotides, the CDR3 is TGTGCCAGCAGACCCGGGACAGGACTCTATGGCTACACCTTC.

This clonotype was observed at least ten times. The chain combines TRBV6-2 or TRBV6-3 with TRBJ2-5, with TRBD2 identical over 7 bases. Germline V CDR1 and CDR2: MNHEY, SVGEGT. There are 14 residues in the CDR3. V shed 2 bases, J shed 2 bases, and the junction held 2 bases outside the gene matches. CDR3 region: CASSYGTTQETQYF. In DNA, the CDR3 is TGTGCCAGCAGTTACGGGACTACTCAAGAGACCCAGTACTTC.

This clonotype was detected ten times or more. The junction departs from the called germline gene at one end, perhaps through a read error. This chain connects TRBV20-1 to TRBJ2-1; 9 bases fit TRBD2. The CDR3 spans 14 residues. Germline V gene lookup returns CDR1 DFQATT and CDR2 SNEGSKA (reference sequence). The CDR3 region is CSARGGGGAWEQFF. In DNA, the CDR3 is TGCAGTGCGAGAGGGGGCGGGGGGGCCTGGGAGCAGTTCTTC.

This clonotype was seen ten or more times. This chain joins TRBV28 and TRBJ1-5; 8 bases align to TRBD1. This CDR3 region has 13 residues. Germline trimming cut 6 bases from V and 6 bases from J; bases unmatched to any gene: 4. Germline CDR1 reads MDHEN; CDR2 reads SYDVKM. The CDR3 protein is CASRGQAPQPQHF. Written as DNA, the CDR3 is TGTGCCAGCAGGGGACAGGCCCCTCAGCCCCAGCATTTT.

The chain employs TRBV6-1 and TRBJ1-5, with a tentative D call TRBD1 (5 bases). V lost 8 bases and J lost 0, with 11 bases in between. The CDR3 sequence is 14 residues long. CDR1 is MNHNS and CDR2 is SASEGT in the germline V gene. CDR3 nucleotides: TGTGCCAGCGGGTCAGGGTATAGCAATCAGCCCCAGCATTTT. Encoded protein: CASGSGYSNQPQHF.

The table lists this clonotype with many counts. J is TRBJ2-7 and V is TRBV5-1, with D possibly being TRBD1 (5 bases). Germline V gene data show CDR1 as SGHRS and CDR2 as YFSETQ. There are 12 residues in the CDR3. V lost 4 bases to trimming and J lost 0 bases, with 5 bases between them. Written as DNA, the CDR3 is TGCGCCAGCAGCGACAGCTCCTACGAGCAGTACTTC. It specifies CASSDSSYEQYF.

In its sample, this clonotype was seen many times. The CDR3 sequence is CASSSRTAYEQYF. The CDR3 bases are TGTGCCAGCAGCTCTCGGACAGCCTACGAGCAGTACTTC. The chain employs TRBV7-2 and TRBJ2-7; tentatively, D is TRBD1 (6 bases). Trimming removed 4 bases at V and 2 bases at J, with 9 bases between. The CDR3 runs to 13 residues. Germline V gives CDR1 SGHTA, CDR2 FQGNSA.

In its sample, this clonotype was seen a few times. The chain combines TRBV28 with TRBJ2-7, with a tentative D call TRBD1 (6 bases). Germline-derived CDR1 and CDR2 are MDHEN and SYDVKM. The CDR3 contains 17 residues. V gave up 0 bases and J gave up 3 bases, with 18 bases separating them. CDR3: CASSLWGSAGVNYEQYF. CDR3 bases: TGTGCCAGCAGTTTATGGGGGTCGGCAGGGGTGAACTACGAGCAGTACTTC. Using reference TRBV28 and TRBJ2-7 for the parts outside the CDR3, the full variable domain is DVKVTQSSRYLVKRTGEKVFLECVQDMDHENMFWYRQDPGLGLRLIYFSYDVKMKEKGDIPEGYSVSREKKERFSLILESASTNQTSMYLCASSLWGSAGVNYEQYFGPGTRLTVT.

This clonotype was counted between two and nine times. CDR3 sequence: CASSHYGSSYNEQFF. The DNA for the CDR3 is TGTGCCAGCAGCCATTACGGGAGCTCCTACAATGAGCAGTTCTTC. The chain joins TRBV3-1 to TRBJ2-1; the D gene is possibly TRBD2 (6 bases). The germline CDR1 and CDR2 sequences are LGHDT and YNNKEL (reference sequence). V was cut by 3 bases and J by 0 bases, with 9 bases left in between. The CDR3 covers 15 residues.

J is TRBJ1-1 and V is TRBV28; D uncertain. Germline-derived CDR1 and CDR2 are MDHEN and SYDVKM. Between the trimmed V and J ends, which lost 5 bases and 3 bases, there was a span of 13 bases. The CDR3 is made up of 14 amino acids. The CDR3: CASSPGSLDTEAFF. CDR3 DNA sequence: TGTGCCAGCAGTCCCGGGTCACTCGACACTGAAGCTTTCTTT.

This clonotype was seen ten or more times. This sequence joins TRBV28 and TRBJ1-2; D may be TRBD1 (5 bases). CDR1 is MDHEN, CDR2 SYDVKM, per germline. The V gene lost 3 bases and the J gene lost 6 bases, with 17 bases spanning the gap. The CDR3 is 15 amino acids. CDR3 nucleotide sequence: TGTGCCAGCAGTTTGTTACTTTGGGGGGAGAATGGCTACACCTTC. Amino acid sequence: CASSLLLWGENGYTF.

This clonotype was observed at least ten times. V is TRBV5-1 and J is TRBJ2-1; TRBD1 matches at 11 bases. Looked up from germline, CDR1 is SGHRS and CDR2 is YFSETQ. Germline trimming cut 3 bases from V and 12 bases from J; bases unmatched to any gene: 14. This CDR3 has 16 amino acids. CDR3 in DNA: TGCGCCAGCAGCTCCATCCGGGACAGGGGGTCCGGCGGGCAGTTCTTC. Translated, it gives CASSSIRDRGSGGQFF.

This clonotype was detected ten times or more. The chain carries TRBV11-2 and TRBJ1-4, with TRBD1 as a possible D gene (6 bases). Trimming stripped 1 base from V and 8 bases from J, with 20 bases between. The CDR3 totals 17 residues. Looked up from germline, CDR1 is SGHAT and CDR2 is FQNNGV. The DNA of the CDR3 is TGTGCCAGCAGCTTAGGGAGCCGACAGGCCGGCTGGGAAAAACTGTTTTTT. It yields the protein CASSLGSRQAGWEKLFF.

This clonotype has ten or more counts. The V call is TRBV3-1, the J call TRBJ2-7, with 15 bases identical to TRBD2. This CDR3 region has 19 residues. With 6 bases clipped from V and 5 bases from J, the junction kept 17 bases outside the gene matches. Germline V CDR1 and CDR2: LGHDT, YNNKEL (reference sequence). In DNA form, the CDR3 reads TGTGCCAGCAGTTCCAGTTCTGGACTAGCGGGAGGGCCTACACACGAGCAGTACTTC. The encoded protein is CASSSSSGLAGGPTHEQYF.

In its sample, this clonotype was seen a few times. The rearrangement links TRBV15 to TRBJ1-1; D is uncertain. V was clipped by 0 bases and J by 6 bases, with 11 bases between them. The CDR3 runs to 14 residues. The germline V gene has CDR1 LNHNV and CDR2 YYDKDF (reference sequence). The CDR3 DNA reads TGTGCCACCAGCAGAGATAAGGTTGGGGCTGAAGCTTTCTTT. Translation: CATSRDKVGAEAFF.

This clonotype was recorded at least ten times. This chain uses TRBV10-2 with TRBJ2-3; 9 nucleotides line up with TRBD2. The CDR3 extends over 17 amino acids. Per germline, CDR1 WSHSY and CDR2 SAAADI. After removal of 6 bases from V and 3 bases from J, the junction contained 13 bases not matched to a gene. CDR3 coding DNA: TGCGCCAGCAGCGACCCTCCTAGCGGGATAGCGACAGATACGCAGTATTTT. Translating gives CASSDPPSGIATDTQYF.

This clonotype was found many times. Here the CDR3 reads CASSLLGSGDSPLHF. The CDR3 nucleotides are TGTGCCAGCAGTTTATTGGGCTCAGGGGATTCACCCCTCCACTTT. The V call is TRBV12-3 or TRBV12-4, the J call TRBJ1-6; TRBD1 is a possible D gene (6 bases). The V end was cut by 2 bases, the J end by 8 bases, with 13 bases between. The CDR3 contains 15 residues.

The J gene is TRBJ2-7, the V gene TRBV28, with TRBD2 as a possible D gene (5 bases). In germline, CDR1 is MDHEN, CDR2 SYDVKM. The V end lost 2 bases, the J end lost 6 bases, and 14 bases lay between the germline ends. The CDR3 is made up of 14 amino acids. The DNA for the CDR3 is TGTGCCAGCAGTTTAAGCGCTAGCTCGGCCGAGCAGTACTTC. This gives the protein CASSLSASSAEQYF.

At least ten counts were recorded for this clonotype. The chain carries TRBV9 and TRBJ1-4; D possibly corresponds to TRBD1 (5 bases). This CDR3 comprises 17 residues. V shed 3 bases and J shed 0 bases, with 15 bases lying between them. Germline V CDR1 and CDR2: SGDLS, YYNGEE. CDR3 coding DNA: TGTGCCAGCAGCGCCAAGGGGTTCTTCTCAACTAATGAAAAACTGTTTTTT. Its protein is CASSAKGFFSTNEKLFF.

V gene TRBV5-1 combines with J gene TRBJ1-5; 9 nucleotides line up with TRBD1. Germline V lookup: CDR1 SGHRS, CDR2 YFSETQ. Trimming removed 1 base from V and 9 bases from J; junction bases left unmatched: 8. The CDR3 contains 15 residues. CDR3 in DNA: TGCGCCAGCAGCTTGACAGGGGGCGATGCTACGCCCCAGCATTTT. This sequence encodes CASSLTGGDATPQHF.